The present T cell receptor beta chain was sequenced within a study of blood T cell repertoires in COVID-19. Assay: immunoSEQ multiplex PCR; the TCRdb copy retains only in-frame clones and omits some. The table lists roughly 130,000 clones, around 83% of them singletons. The receptor's source is a middle-aged man who had recovered from COVID-19. What was sequenced was PBMCs or T cells enriched from blood (not recorded which).

The CDR3 reads CASSLGQGNGYTF. The CDR3 DNA follows: TGTGCCAGCAGCTTAGGACAGGGGAATGGCTACACCTTC. The chain carries TRBV7-2 and TRBJ1-2; TRBD1 matches at 8 bases. The CDR3 sequence is 13 residues long. The germline CDR1 and CDR2 sequences are SGHTA and FQGNSA. Trimming removed 1 base from V and 6 bases from J; junction bases left unmatched: 1.